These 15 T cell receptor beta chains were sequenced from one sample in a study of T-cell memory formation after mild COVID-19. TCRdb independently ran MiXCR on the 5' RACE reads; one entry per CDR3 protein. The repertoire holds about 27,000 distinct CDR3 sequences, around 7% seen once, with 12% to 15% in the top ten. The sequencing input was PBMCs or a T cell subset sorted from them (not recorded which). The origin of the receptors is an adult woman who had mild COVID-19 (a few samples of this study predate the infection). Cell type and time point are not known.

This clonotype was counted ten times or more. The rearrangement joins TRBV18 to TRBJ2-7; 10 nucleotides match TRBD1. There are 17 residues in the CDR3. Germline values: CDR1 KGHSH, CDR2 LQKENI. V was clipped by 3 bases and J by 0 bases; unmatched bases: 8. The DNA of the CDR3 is TGTGCCAGCTCACCCCTTGCACGGACAGGGGGCTCCTACGAGCAGTACTTC. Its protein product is CASSPLARTGGSYEQYF.

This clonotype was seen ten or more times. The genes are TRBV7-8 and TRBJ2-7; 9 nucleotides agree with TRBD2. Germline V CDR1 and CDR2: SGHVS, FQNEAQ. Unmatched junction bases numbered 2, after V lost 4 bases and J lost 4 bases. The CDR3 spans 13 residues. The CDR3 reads CASSWGLAYEQYF. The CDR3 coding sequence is TGTGCCAGCAGCTGGGGACTAGCTTACGAGCAGTACTTC. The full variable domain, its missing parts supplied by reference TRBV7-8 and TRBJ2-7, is GAGVSQSPRYKVAKRGQDVALRCDPISGHVSLFWYQQALGQGPEFLTYFQNEAQLDKSGLPSDRFFAERPEGSVSTLKIQRTQQEDSAVYLCASSWGLAYEQYFGPGTRLTVT.

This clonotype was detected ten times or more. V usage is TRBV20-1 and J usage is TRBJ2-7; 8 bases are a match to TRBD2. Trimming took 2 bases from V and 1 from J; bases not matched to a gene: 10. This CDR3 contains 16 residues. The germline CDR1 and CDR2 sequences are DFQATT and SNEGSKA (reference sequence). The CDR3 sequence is CSARFSMRGASYEQYF. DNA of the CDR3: TGCAGTGCTAGATTTTCTATGCGGGGGGCGTCCTACGAGCAGTACTTC.

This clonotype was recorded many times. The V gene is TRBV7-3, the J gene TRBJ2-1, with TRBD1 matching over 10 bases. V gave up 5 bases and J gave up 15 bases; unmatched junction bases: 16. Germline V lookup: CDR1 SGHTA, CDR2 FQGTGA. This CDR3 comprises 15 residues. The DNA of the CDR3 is TGTGCCAGCAGCAAGACAGGGGGCTCAGCGGGAGTGGTGTTCTTC. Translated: CASSKTGGSAGVVFF.

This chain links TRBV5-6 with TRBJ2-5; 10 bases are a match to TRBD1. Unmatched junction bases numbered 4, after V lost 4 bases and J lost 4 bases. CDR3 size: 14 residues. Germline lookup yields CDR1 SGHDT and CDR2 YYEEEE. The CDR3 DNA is TGTGCCAGCAGCCCGAGGGACAGGGGAGAGACCCAGTACTTC. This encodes CASSPRDRGETQYF.

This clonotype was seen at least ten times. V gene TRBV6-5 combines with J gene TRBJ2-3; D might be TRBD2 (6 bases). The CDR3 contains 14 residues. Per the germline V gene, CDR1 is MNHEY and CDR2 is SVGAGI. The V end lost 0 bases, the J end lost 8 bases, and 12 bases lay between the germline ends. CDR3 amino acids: CASSYSIQGGTQYF. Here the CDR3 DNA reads TGTGCCAGCAGTTACTCGATCCAGGGAGGTACGCAGTATTTT.

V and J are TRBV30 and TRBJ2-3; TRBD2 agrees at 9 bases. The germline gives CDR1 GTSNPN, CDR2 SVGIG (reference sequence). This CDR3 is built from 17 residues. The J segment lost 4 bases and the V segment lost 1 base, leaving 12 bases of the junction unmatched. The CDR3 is CAWSEAGGPGLADTQYF. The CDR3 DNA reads TGTGCCTGGAGTGAGGCGGGGGGGCCGGGTCTAGCAGATACGCAGTATTTT.

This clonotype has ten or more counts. CDR3 residues: CASSPRAPPVNTGELFF. Here the CDR3 DNA reads TGTGCCAGCAGTCCACGGGCCCCCCCCGTGAACACCGGGGAGCTGTTTTTT. The genes are TRBV25-1 and TRBJ2-2, with D unclear. V lost 5 bases and J 1 base, leaving 17 bases between the germline ends. The CDR3 runs 17 residues. Germline CDR1 reads MGHDK; CDR2 reads SYGVNS. Based on the CDR3 plus reference TRBV25-1 and TRBJ2-2, the full variable domain is EADIYQTPRYLVIGTGKKITLECSQTMGHDKMYWYQQDPGMELHLIHYSYGVNSTEKGDLSSESTVSRIRTEHFPLTLESARPSHTSQYLCASSPRAPPVNTGELFFGEGSRLTVL.

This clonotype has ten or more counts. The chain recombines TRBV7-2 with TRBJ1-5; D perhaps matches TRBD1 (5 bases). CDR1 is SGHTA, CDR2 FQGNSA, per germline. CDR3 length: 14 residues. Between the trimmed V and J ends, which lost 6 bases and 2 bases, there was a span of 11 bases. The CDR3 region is CASSLGVGNQPQHF. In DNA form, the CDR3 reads TGTGCCAGCAGTCTGGGGGTGGGCAATCAGCCCCAGCATTTT.

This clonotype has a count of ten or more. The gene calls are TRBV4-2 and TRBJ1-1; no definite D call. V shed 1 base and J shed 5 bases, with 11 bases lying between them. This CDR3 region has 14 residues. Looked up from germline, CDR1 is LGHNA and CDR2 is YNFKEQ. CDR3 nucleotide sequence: TGTGCCAGCAGCCAAGTTGGGCAGTCAACTGAAGCTTTCTTT. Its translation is CASSQVGQSTEAFF.

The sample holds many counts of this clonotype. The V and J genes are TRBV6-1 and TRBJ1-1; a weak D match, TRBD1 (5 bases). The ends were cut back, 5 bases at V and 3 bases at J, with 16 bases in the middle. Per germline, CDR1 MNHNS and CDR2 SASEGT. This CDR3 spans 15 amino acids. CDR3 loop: CASSKRDFWYTEAFF. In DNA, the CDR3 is TGTGCCAGCAGTAAAAGGGACTTCTGGTACACTGAAGCTTTCTTT.

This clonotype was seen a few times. Here the CDR3 DNA reads TGTGCCAGCAGCTTTCGCGCCCGCGGTGCAGATACGCAGTATTTT. This gives the protein CASSFRARGADTQYF. This chain joins TRBV11-2 and TRBJ2-3; D gene uncertain. CDR1 and CDR2 (germline): SGHAT, FQNNGV. V was trimmed by 3 bases and J by 4 bases, leaving 14 bases between them. The CDR3 totals 15 residues.

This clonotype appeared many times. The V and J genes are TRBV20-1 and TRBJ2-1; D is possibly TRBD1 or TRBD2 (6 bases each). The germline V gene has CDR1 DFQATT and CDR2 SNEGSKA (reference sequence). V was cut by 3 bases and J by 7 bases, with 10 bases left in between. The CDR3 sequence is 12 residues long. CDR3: CSASGGRNEQFF. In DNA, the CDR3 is TGCAGTGCTAGTGGGGGGCGAAATGAGCAGTTCTTC.

The CDR3 DNA follows: TGTGCCAGCAGCCAGGGTCGGGGGTATAGTGAGACCCAGTACTTC. This sequence encodes CASSQGRGYSETQYF. V usage is TRBV3-1 and J usage is TRBJ2-5, with D possibly TRBD2 on 6 matching bases. The V end was cut by 3 bases, the J end by 5 bases, with 16 bases between. Looked up from germline, CDR1 is LGHDT and CDR2 is YNNKEL (reference sequence). The CDR3 is 15 residues long.

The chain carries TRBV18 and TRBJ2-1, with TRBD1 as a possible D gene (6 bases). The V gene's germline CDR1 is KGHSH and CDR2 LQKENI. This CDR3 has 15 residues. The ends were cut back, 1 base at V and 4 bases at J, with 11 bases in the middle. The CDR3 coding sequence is TGTGCCAGCTCACCACGGGAAGGGGGTTACAATGAGCAGTTCTTC. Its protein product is CASSPREGGYNEQFF.